This TCR beta chain was recovered during a study of OX40 agonist ivuxolimab in advanced cancers. Looking at the study overall: While on treatment, patients had intravenous ivuxolimab at 0.01 to 10 mg/kg every 2 weeks. Dose-escalation patients suffered from hepatocellular carcinoma, melanoma, renal cell or head and neck cancer.

Sequencing used immunoSEQ multiplex PCR; TCRdb keeps in-frame clones, though not all of them. The sample records approximately 58,000 clones, about 83% being singletons. Study-wide points: CD8+ T cells showed, on average, more clonal expansion than CD4+ cells.

To note about this clone: Its target is unknown.

The CDR3 runs 16 residues. The germline V gene has CDR1 LNHDA and CDR2 SQIVND (reference sequence). Trimming removed 6 bases from V and 3 bases from J; junction bases left unmatched: 8. Sequenced here: CD4+ or CD8+ T cells sorted from blood, sampled in a trial of the OX40 agonist ivuxolimab. The chain links TRBV19 to TRBJ2-1, with 10 bases lining up with TRBD2. The TCR was taken from an adult with an advanced solid tumor such as melanoma, head and neck, liver or kidney cancer. Here the CDR3 reads CASSGLAGVLYNEQFF. The CDR3 region has the DNA TGTGCCAGTAGCGGGCTAGCGGGGGTCCTCTACAATGAGCAGTTCTTC. The full variable domain, its missing parts supplied by reference TRBV19 and TRBJ2-1, is DGGITQSPKYLFRKEGQNVTLSCEQNLNHDAMYWYRQDPGQGLRLIYYSQIVNDFQKGDIAEGYSVSREKKESFPLTVTSAQKNPTAFYLCASSGLAGVLYNEQFFGPGTRLTVL.